One sample yielded the 10 T cell receptor beta chains listed below, sequenced in a study of monozygotic twins with inflammatory bowel disease. One entry per CDR3 protein, without DNA, is what TCRdb gives after re-calling the 5' RACE reads. The repertoire table contains about 380,000 distinct CDR3 sequences. Material for sequencing was blood. These receptor sequences come from a human donor with ulcerative colitis or Crohn's disease, or a healthy co-twin of an affected twin (not recorded which).

J is TRBJ1-5 and V is TRBV20-1; TCRdb returns TRBD1, unconfirmable since there is no DNA. CDR3 length: 14 residues. Germline V gives CDR1 DFQATT, CDR2 SNEGSKA (reference sequence). The chain's CDR3 is CSAREGGNGQPQHF.

The chain is built from TRBV29-1 and TRBJ1-5; TCRdb reports TRBD1, a call that lacks DNA to check it against. The germline V gene has CDR1 SQVTM and CDR2 ANQGSEA. CDR3 length: 13 residues. CDR3 amino acids: CSVGQGSNQPQHF.

The CDR3 sequence: CSVEGQGPVYGEQYF. V gene TRBV29-1 combines with J gene TRBJ2-7; the TCRdb D gene call, TRBD1, has no DNA to confirm it. There are 15 residues in the CDR3. Germline V gene lookup returns CDR1 SQVTM and CDR2 ANQGSEA.

V and J are TRBV9 and TRBJ2-7; without DNA, the TCRdb call of TRBD1 cannot be checked. There are 16 residues in the CDR3. CDR1 is SGDLS and CDR2 is YYNGEE in the germline V gene. The CDR3 loop reads CASSVAGGGSSYEQYF.

V usage is TRBV5-4 and J usage is TRBJ1-4; lacking DNA, the TRBD1 call made by TCRdb goes unchecked. Germline lookup yields CDR1 SGHNT and CDR2 YYREEE (reference sequence). CDR3 size: 15 residues. The CDR3 sequence is CASSWGGTGDEKLFF.

The V gene is TRBV9, the J gene TRBJ1-3; TCRdb indicates TRBD1, and absent DNA this call remains unverified. The CDR3 runs to 16 residues. Germline-derived CDR1 and CDR2 are SGDLS and YYNGEE. The CDR3 spells CAISGAGEGWGNTIYF. The complete variable domain, with remaining parts taken from reference TRBV9 and TRBJ1-3, reads DSGVTQTPKHLITATGQRVTLRCSPRSGDLSVYWYQQSLDQGLQFLIQYYNGEERAKGNILERFSAQQFPDLHSELNLSSLELGDSALYFCAISGAGEGWGNTIYFGEGSWLTVV.

V usage is TRBV7-2 and J usage is TRBJ2-2; TCRdb proposes TRBD1, but this gene call is untestable without DNA. The germline V gene encodes CDR1 SGHTA and CDR2 FQGNSA. This CDR3 region has 15 residues. CDR3 region: CASSRPTGRTGELFF.

The gene calls are TRBV7-2 and TRBJ1-6; the TCRdb D gene call, TRBD1, has no DNA to confirm it. The CDR3 is made up of 15 amino acids. From germline, CDR1 is SGHTA and CDR2 FQGNSA. This chain's CDR3 is CASSFATGVNSPLHF.

The CDR3 is CASSYQGHRGTAEAFF. This chain uses TRBV6-2 or TRBV6-3 with TRBJ1-1; as DNA is missing, the TRBD1 call by TCRdb cannot be tested. This CDR3 comprises 16 residues. Looked up from germline, CDR1 is MNHEY and CDR2 is SVGEGT.

The rearrangement joins TRBV6-6 to TRBJ1-4. Germline V lookup: CDR1 MNHNY, CDR2 SVGAGI (reference sequence). This CDR3 region has 14 residues. The chain's CDR3 is CASSYRDLGEKLFF.